One and the same sample provided the 10 T cell receptor beta chains below, sequenced in a study of T cells expressing NK-cell markers. One entry per CDR3 protein, without DNA, is what TCRdb gives after re-calling the 5' RACE reads. The sample table sets out some 140,000 distinct CDR3 sequences. Sequencing used blood T cells: a sorted CD56 or NKG2C T cell subset, CD4+ or CD8+ T cells, or bulk PBMC T cells (not recorded which). These receptors all come from a woman in her 50s in good health.

The chain couples TRBV12-3 or TRBV12-4 to TRBJ2-5. This CDR3 is 14 amino acids long. This chain's CDR3 is CASSLGASLETQYF.

V is TRBV20-1 and J is TRBJ2-1. The CDR3 is 16 amino acids. The germline CDR1 and CDR2 sequences are DFQATT and SNEGSKA (reference sequence). The CDR3 here is CSAQTSAREVYNEQFF.

The CDR3 loop reads CASSQMGQGPYNEQFF. J is TRBJ2-1 and V is TRBV7-3; TCRdb picks TRBD1, but there is no DNA to check that call. Germline V CDR1 and CDR2: SGHTA, FQGTGA. The CDR3 has 16 amino acids.

The chain links TRBV27 to TRBJ1-5; the TCRdb D gene call, TRBD1, has no DNA to confirm it. The CDR3 is 16 residues long. The germline CDR1 and CDR2 sequences are MNHEY and SMNVEV (reference sequence). This CDR3 is CASSSLTGGGNQPQHF.

The J gene is TRBJ2-5, the V gene TRBV6-5; without DNA, the TCRdb call of TRBD2 cannot be checked. The CDR3 sequence is 13 residues long. Looked up from germline, CDR1 is MNHEY and CDR2 is SVGAGI. The chain's CDR3 is CASWAGGVETQYF.

The CDR3 sequence is CASSSHGSYNSPLHF. The rearrangement links TRBV12-3 or TRBV12-4 to TRBJ1-6. The CDR3 has 15 residues.

The CDR3 reads CASSLTQGVGADTQYF. V and J are TRBV4-1 and TRBJ2-3; the TCRdb D gene call, TRBD1, has no DNA to confirm it. Per the germline V gene, CDR1 is MGHRA and CDR2 is YSYEKL. The length of the CDR3 is 16 residues.

The V call is TRBV7-9, the J call TRBJ1-4; TCRdb returns TRBD1, unconfirmable since there is no DNA. The CDR3 totals 11 residues. Germline loops: CDR1 SEHNR, CDR2 FQNEAQ (reference sequence). CDR3 protein: CAITTDEKLFF.

J is TRBJ2-2 and V is TRBV10-2; as DNA is missing, the TRBD2 call by TCRdb cannot be tested. The germline CDR1 and CDR2 sequences are WSHSY and SAAADI. CDR3 length: 16 amino acids. Here the CDR3 reads CASSDIEREGFGELFF.

J is TRBJ2-5 and V is TRBV7-6. Germline CDR1 and CDR2: SGHVS and FNYEAQ. This CDR3 is built from 14 residues. The CDR3 sequence: CASSLPMERETQYF.